The sample holds many counts of the clone carrying this TCR beta chain. Its antigen is undetermined. A much larger clone lies a single base off, so this may be a read error. The authors ran a second PCR of 7 to 11 cycles using a sample-barcoded 5' primer and a J-beta primer mix. TCRdb reprocessed the 5' RACE reads via MiXCR and lists one record per CDR3 protein. The sample records hundreds of thousands of distinct CDR3 sequences, around 52% being singletons. This record belongs to a study of blood T cells in healthy people across ages. Notes on the study in general: Observed TCR beta diversity per million T cells went down as age went up. This fall followed a roughly linear course with age.

The clonotype comes from a woman older than 75 in good health. Sequencing was performed on blood.

The CDR3 loop is CAIRDTTGSKRDYGYTF. Written as DNA, the CDR3 is TGTGCCATCAGAGATACTACCGGGAGCAAGAGGGACTATGGCTACACCTTC. This chain connects TRBV10-3 to TRBJ1-2; D not certain. This CDR3 spans 17 amino acids. Trimming pared 6 bases from V and 3 bases from J, leaving 23 bases between. Germline CDR1 is ENHRY and CDR2 is SYGVKD.